The present T cell receptor beta chain was sequenced within a study of T cells in Graves' hyperthyroidism and ophthalmopathy. RNA transcripts yielded amplified TCR beta CDR3 regions. The HTBI primer set was used in a first-round RT-PCR of the TCR CDR3. MiXCR was run by TCRdb on the multiplex PCR reads, yielding one entry per CDR3 protein. This table has 50,000 to 75,000 distinct CDR3 sequences, roughly 50% appearing once. Germline V gene lookup returns CDR1 LGHNA and CDR2 YNFKEQ. The CDR3 contains 15 residues. Trimming left V 3 bases short and J 7 bases short, with 13 bases between. The chain carries TRBV4-2 and TRBJ1-6; weak D call: TRBD1 (6 bases). The specimen was blood. The sequence was obtained from a woman in her twenties or thirties with Graves' ophthalmopathy. CDR3 residues: CASSHPTRGNSPLHF. CDR3 bases: TGTGCCAGCAGCCATCCAACAAGGGGGAATTCACCCCTCCACTTT.